This entry is about one T cell receptor beta chain. This sample is drawn from a study of T cell changes during pregnancy in multiple sclerosis. Assay: immunoSEQ multiplex PCR; the TCRdb copy retains only in-frame clones and omits some. The data contain about 28,000 clones, approximately 87% of them singletons. V shed 4 bases and J 8 bases; nucleotides not matched to a gene: 7. There are 15 residues in the CDR3. Germline V gene sequence: CDR1 SGHRS, CDR2 YFSETQ. This specimen was CD8+ T cells from peripheral blood mononuclear cells, taken after pregnancy. The chain combines TRBV5-1 with TRBJ2-1, with TRBD2 matching over 12 bases. The clonotype originates from a female donor with multiple sclerosis, enrolled in a pregnancy study. The CDR3 sequence: CASSPTSGGPDEQFF. CDR3 DNA: TGCGCCAGCAGCCCCACTAGCGGGGGGCCCGATGAGCAGTTCTTC.